Each of the 21 T cell receptor beta chains below was sequenced from the same sample in a study of shared clonotypes between healthy human individuals. The protocol was immunoSEQ multiplex PCR, while the TCRdb copy is restricted to in-frame clones and leaves out a portion. The repertoire consists of a few million clones, with roughly 90% occurring once and the leading ten covering approximately 0.39%. Sequenced material: naive CD4+ T cells from PBMCs. Documented subset: CD45RA+ positively selected. All receptors derive from a man between 18 and 35 years old in good health. Some clones in this sample may be carry-over from other donors' samples.

V and J are TRBV7-9 and TRBJ1-2, with a tentative D call TRBD1 (5 bases). Germline V gives CDR1 SEHNR, CDR2 FQNEAQ (reference sequence). The length of the CDR3 is 16 residues. V lost 5 bases, J lost 4 bases, and 20 bases lay in between. The CDR3 coding sequence is TGTGCCAGCAGCCCCCACGGTTTGGACAACTTCTATGGCTACACCTTC. As protein: CASSPHGLDNFYGYTF.

The CDR3: CASSSDRDWGRNQPQHF. The CDR3 nucleotides are TGTGCCAGCAGCTCGGACAGGGACTGGGGGCGCAATCAGCCCCAGCATTTT. The chain couples TRBV28 to TRBJ1-5, with TRBD1 matching over 8 bases. This CDR3 comprises 17 residues. V was clipped by 6 bases and J by 2 bases; unmatched bases: 12. CDR1 is MDHEN, CDR2 SYDVKM, per germline. Supplemented by reference TRBV28 and TRBJ1-5, the full variable domain reads DVKVTQSSRYLVKRTGEKVFLECVQDMDHENMFWYRQDPGLGLRLIYFSYDVKMKEKGDIPEGYSVSREKKERFSLILESASTNQTSMYLCASSSDRDWGRNQPQHFGDGTRLSIL.

The gene calls are TRBV5-4 and TRBJ2-1; 9 positions match TRBD2. Germline CDR1 and CDR2: SGHNT and YYREEE (reference sequence). The CDR3 sequence is 16 residues long. The V and J ends lost 2 bases and 4 bases, in that order; junction bases with no gene match: 7. The CDR3: CASSFPGTSFYNEQFF. Here the CDR3 DNA reads TGTGCCAGCAGCTTCCCCGGGACTAGCTTTTACAATGAGCAGTTCTTC.

CDR3 DNA sequence: TGTGCCAGCAGCTTACGTATCTCGGAGACCCAGTACTTC. This sequence encodes CASSLRISETQYF. This chain uses TRBV7-6 with TRBJ2-5; D gene uncertain. Trimming cost V 2 bases and J 5 bases, with 9 bases left between them. CDR1 is SGHVS and CDR2 is FNYEAQ in the germline V gene. CDR3 length equals 13 residues.

The V gene is TRBV5-1, the J gene TRBJ1-1, with D uncertain. Germline V gene data show CDR1 as SGHRS and CDR2 as YFSETQ. This CDR3 spans 13 amino acids. Trimming took off 2 bases at V and 4 bases at J, with 9 bases between the two ends. CDR3: CASSFSPFTEAFF. Here the CDR3 DNA reads TGCGCCAGCAGCTTCAGTCCCTTCACTGAAGCTTTCTTT.

The chain couples TRBV5-4 to TRBJ2-2, with 7 bases fitting TRBD2. The length of the CDR3 is 16 residues. V lost 0 bases and J lost 5; bases outside the gene matches: 7. CDR1 SGHNT and CDR2 YYREEE come from the germline V gene (reference sequence). The CDR3 DNA sequence: TGTGCCAGCAGCTTGGTGGGCAGAGCGGGGACCGGGGAGCTGTTTTTT. It yields the protein CASSLVGRAGTGELFF.

The rearrangement uses TRBV6-6 and TRBJ1-6; 7 bases fit TRBD1. Per germline, CDR1 MNHNY and CDR2 SVGAGI (reference sequence). The CDR3 consists of 14 residues. The junction had 6 bases not matched to a gene; V was cut back by 2 bases and J by 11 bases. This CDR3 is CASSYEGAKTPLHF. In nucleotides, the CDR3 is TGTGCCAGCAGTTACGAGGGGGCCAAGACACCCCTCCACTTT.

The rearrangement uses TRBV6-1 and TRBJ1-1, with 7 bases fitting TRBD1. CDR3 length: 15 residues. The V gene end was trimmed by 6 bases and the J gene end by 6 bases; junction bases not matched to a gene: 13. Germline V gives CDR1 MNHNS, CDR2 SASEGT. CDR3 sequence reads: CASRGQTSTAAEAFF. DNA of the CDR3: TGTGCCAGCAGGGGACAGACGAGCACCGCGGCTGAAGCTTTCTTT.

The rearrangement links TRBV7-2 to TRBJ2-1, with 7 bases aligning to TRBD2. The CDR3 runs to 14 residues. J was trimmed by 10 bases and V by 1 base; bases with no gene match: 7. Germline lookup yields CDR1 SGHTA and CDR2 FQGNSA. For the CDR3, the DNA is TGTGCCAGCAGCTTAGTCCGTCGGGAGGTAGAGCAGTTCTTC. This codes for CASSLVRREVEQFF.

The chain couples TRBV6-1 to TRBJ2-5; TRBD1 agrees at 7 bases. This CDR3 contains 12 residues. Looked up from germline, CDR1 is MNHNS and CDR2 is SASEGT. V lost 7 bases, J lost 5 bases, and 4 bases stayed unmatched. The CDR3 nucleotides read TGTGCCAGCAATAGGGGGCAGGAGACCCAGTACTTC. Translated: CASNRGQETQYF.

This chain links TRBV15 with TRBJ2-2; D possibly corresponds to TRBD1 (5 bases). The CDR3 is made up of 15 amino acids. Trimming took 0 bases from V and 7 from J, leaving 12 bases between them. The germline V gene has CDR1 LNHNV and CDR2 YYDKDF (reference sequence). The CDR3 spells CATSRDVRDGGELFF. CDR3 nucleotide sequence: TGTGCCACCAGCAGAGATGTCAGGGATGGCGGGGAGCTGTTTTTT.

For this clone: The sample has other DNA sequences that encode this CDR3 too. The CDR3 region is CASSPGTHEQFF. CDR3 sequence (DNA): TGTGCCAGCTCACCAGGTACCCATGAGCAGTTCTTC. V gene TRBV18 combines with J gene TRBJ2-1, with no clear D. Trimming removed 2 bases from V and 8 bases from J, with 7 bases in between. Germline V lookup: CDR1 KGHSH, CDR2 LQKENI. This CDR3 has 12 amino acids.

This rearrangement joins TRBV9 to TRBJ2-3; D ambiguous. The germline gives CDR1 SGDLS, CDR2 YYNGEE. The length of the CDR3 is 15 residues. The V and J ends lost 4 bases and 4 bases respectively, with 16 bases between them. The CDR3: CASSPRLDSSDTQYF. CDR3 DNA: TGTGCCAGCAGCCCCCGTTTGGATAGCTCAGATACGCAGTATTTT.

V gene TRBV7-6 combines with J gene TRBJ2-7; 10 nucleotides agree with TRBD2. CDR3 length equals 14 residues. Germline CDR1 is SGHVS and CDR2 is FNYEAQ. The V gene end was trimmed by 4 bases and the J gene end by 5 bases; junction bases not matched to a gene: 5. Written as DNA, the CDR3 is TGTGCCAGCAGCTCTCCTAGCGGGAGCGACGAGCAGTACTTC. Residues: CASSSPSGSDEQYF.

J is TRBJ1-2 and V is TRBV4-1; possible D gene TRBD1, 5 bases. Trimming cost V 0 bases and J 6 bases, with 8 bases left between them. CDR1 is MGHRA and CDR2 is YSYEKL in the germline V gene. There are 13 residues in the CDR3. The DNA for the CDR3 is TGCGCCAGCAGCCAAGAAGACAGCCATGGCTACACCTTC. It specifies CASSQEDSHGYTF.

The rearrangement links TRBV14 to TRBJ1-2; D is uncertain. Trimming left V 5 bases short and J 6 bases short, with 16 bases between. The length of the CDR3 is 14 residues. Germline CDR1 is SGHDN and CDR2 is FVKESK. The CDR3 nucleotides read TGTGCCAGCAGCAGACACCCGGGATCTCATGGCTACACCTTC. Encoded protein: CASSRHPGSHGYTF.

The chain has TRBV27 and TRBJ2-3, with D perhaps being TRBD1 or TRBD2 (6 bases each). The CDR3 contains 18 residues. Germline V CDR1 and CDR2: MNHEY, SMNVEV (reference sequence). The germline V and J ends were trimmed by 3 bases and 0 bases, with 19 bases remaining between them. In nucleotides, the CDR3 is TGTGCCAGCAGTTTTACCCCTCGGGGGCTTACTAGCACAGATACGCAGTATTTT. Its protein product is CASSFTPRGLTSTDTQYF.

This chain uses TRBV28 with TRBJ2-2; 14 nucleotides line up with TRBD2. The trim removed 6 bases at V and 0 bases at J, leaving 15 bases unmatched. The CDR3 covers 21 residues. Germline V gene data show CDR1 as MDHEN and CDR2 as SYDVKM. CDR3 region: CASSPFHRTSGRTTNTGELFF. The CDR3 DNA sequence: TGTGCCAGCAGCCCCTTCCACAGGACTAGCGGGAGGACCACGAACACCGGGGAGCTGTTTTTT.

The count of this clone is one. The chain carries TRBV18 and TRBJ1-2, with D possibly TRBD1 on 5 matching bases. This CDR3 has 13 amino acids. Germline V gene sequence: CDR1 KGHSH, CDR2 LQKENI. Trimming took 4 bases from V and 4 from J, leaving 10 bases between them. The CDR3 loop reads CASSQGHLYGYTF. CDR3 nucleotide sequence: TGTGCCAGCTCACAAGGACATCTCTATGGCTACACCTTC.

The chain is built from TRBV5-6 and TRBJ2-7, with D hard to call. This CDR3 spans 18 amino acids. Trimming took off 0 bases at V and 7 bases at J, with 26 bases between the two ends. Germline V lookup: CDR1 SGHDT, CDR2 YYEEEE. Here the CDR3 DNA reads TGTGCCAGCAGCTTGGTATATTATCAGGCGATATCTATCTGGGAGCAGTACTTC. Protein product: CASSLVYYQAISIWEQYF.

This clone was counted between two and nine times. CDR3 coding DNA: TGTGCCAGCAGCGCCGGGACGAGAGAAAATCAGCCCCAGCATTTT. This sequence encodes CASSAGTRENQPQHF. The rearrangement uses TRBV7-2 and TRBJ1-5; TRBD1 is a possible D gene (5 bases). Germline lookup yields CDR1 SGHTA and CDR2 FQGNSA. This CDR3 is 15 amino acids long. The V end lost 5 bases, the J end lost 4 bases, and 15 bases lay between the germline ends.